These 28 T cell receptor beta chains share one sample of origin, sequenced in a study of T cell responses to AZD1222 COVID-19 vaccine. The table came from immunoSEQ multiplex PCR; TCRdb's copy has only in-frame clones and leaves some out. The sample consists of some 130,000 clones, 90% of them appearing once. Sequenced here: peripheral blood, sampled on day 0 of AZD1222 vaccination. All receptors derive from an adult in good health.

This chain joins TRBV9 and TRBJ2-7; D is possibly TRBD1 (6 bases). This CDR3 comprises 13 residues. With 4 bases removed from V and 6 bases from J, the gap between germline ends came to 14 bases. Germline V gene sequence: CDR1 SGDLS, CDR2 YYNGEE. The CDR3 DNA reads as TGTGCCAGCAGCACCGGACCCAGGGGCGAGCAGTACTTC. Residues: CASSTGPRGEQYF.

CDR3 DNA: TGTGCCAGCAGCCCGGAATCAGCCAAAAACATTCAGTACTTC. As protein: CASSPESAKNIQYF. The gene calls are TRBV13 and TRBJ2-4, with D unclear. Trimming left V 5 bases short and J 0 bases short, with 8 bases between. This CDR3 has 14 amino acids. Germline V gives CDR1 PRHDT, CDR2 FYEKMQ (reference sequence).

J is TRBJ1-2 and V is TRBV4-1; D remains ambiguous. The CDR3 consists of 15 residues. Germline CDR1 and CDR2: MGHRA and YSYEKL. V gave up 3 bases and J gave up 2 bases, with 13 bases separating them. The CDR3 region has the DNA TGCGCCAGCAGCCACGAGGGAGGCCAGAACTATGGCTACACCTTC. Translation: CASSHEGGQNYGYTF.

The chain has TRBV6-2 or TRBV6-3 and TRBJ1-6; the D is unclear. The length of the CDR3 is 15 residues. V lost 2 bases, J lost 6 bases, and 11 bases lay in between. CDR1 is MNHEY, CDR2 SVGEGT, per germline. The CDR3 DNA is TGTGCCAGCAGTTACGAGGGAGGGAGTAATTCACCCCTCCACTTT. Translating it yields CASSYEGGSNSPLHF.

CDR3 coding DNA: TGCGCCAGCAGCCAAGGGCTCGGACAGGGGAAGTACAATGAGCAGTTCTTC. Translation gives CASSQGLGQGKYNEQFF. The chain joins TRBV4-1 to TRBJ2-1; 9 nucleotides align to TRBD1. From germline, CDR1 is MGHRA and CDR2 YSYEKL. The trim removed 1 base at V and 4 bases at J, leaving 8 bases unmatched. The CDR3 covers 17 residues.

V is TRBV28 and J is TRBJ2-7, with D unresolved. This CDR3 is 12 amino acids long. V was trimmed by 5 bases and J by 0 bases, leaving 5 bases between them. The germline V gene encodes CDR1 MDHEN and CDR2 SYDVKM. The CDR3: CASSRLSYEQYF. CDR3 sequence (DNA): TGTGCCAGCAGTCGGCTCTCCTACGAGCAGTACTTC.

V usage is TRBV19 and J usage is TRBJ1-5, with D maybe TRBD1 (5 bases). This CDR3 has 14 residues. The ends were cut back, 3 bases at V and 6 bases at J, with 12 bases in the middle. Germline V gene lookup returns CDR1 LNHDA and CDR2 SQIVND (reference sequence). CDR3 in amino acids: CASSIRVGVQPQHF. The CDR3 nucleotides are TGTGCCAGTAGTATCAGGGTAGGGGTTCAGCCCCAGCATTTT.

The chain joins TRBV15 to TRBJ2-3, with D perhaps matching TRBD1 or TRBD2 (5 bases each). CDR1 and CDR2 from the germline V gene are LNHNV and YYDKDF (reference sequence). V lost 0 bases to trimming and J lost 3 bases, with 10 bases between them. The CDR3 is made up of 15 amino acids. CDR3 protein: CATSRDGGPTDTQYF. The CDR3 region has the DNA TGTGCCACCAGCAGAGATGGGGGACCTACAGATACGCAGTATTTT.

The CDR3 DNA is TGTGCCAGCAGTTTAAATGGACAGGCGGATACGCAGTATTTT. Amino acid sequence: CASSLNGQADTQYF. The V call is TRBV27, the J call TRBJ2-3; 7 bases fit TRBD1. The J segment lost 6 bases and the V segment lost 2 bases, leaving 5 bases of the junction unmatched. The germline CDR1 and CDR2 sequences are MNHEY and SMNVEV (reference sequence). The CDR3 has 14 residues.

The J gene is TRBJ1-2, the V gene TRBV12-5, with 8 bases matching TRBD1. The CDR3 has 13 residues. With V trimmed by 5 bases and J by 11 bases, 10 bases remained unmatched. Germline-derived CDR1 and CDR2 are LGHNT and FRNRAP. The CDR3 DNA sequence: TGTGCTAGTGGTATCAGGACAGGGTTCGGATACACCTTC. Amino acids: CASGIRTGFGYTF.

The CDR3 loop is CASSMSSATNEKLFF. Written as DNA, the CDR3 is TGTGCCAGTAGTATGAGTTCCGCAACTAATGAAAAACTGTTTTTT. The chain recombines TRBV19 with TRBJ1-4, with D hard to call. V was cut by 3 bases and J by 0 bases, with 8 bases left in between. This CDR3 region has 15 residues. Germline CDR1 and CDR2: LNHDA and SQIVND (reference sequence).

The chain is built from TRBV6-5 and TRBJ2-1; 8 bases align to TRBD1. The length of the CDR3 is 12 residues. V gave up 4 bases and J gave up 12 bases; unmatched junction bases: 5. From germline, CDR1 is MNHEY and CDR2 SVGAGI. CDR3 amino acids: CASSFSGGGQFF. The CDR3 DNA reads TGTGCCAGCAGTTTTTCAGGGGGCGGGCAGTTCTTC.

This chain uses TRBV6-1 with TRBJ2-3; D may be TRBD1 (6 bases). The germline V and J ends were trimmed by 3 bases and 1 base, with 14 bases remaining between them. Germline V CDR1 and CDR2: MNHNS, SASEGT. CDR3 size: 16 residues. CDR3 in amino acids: CASSDYRGGGTDTQYF. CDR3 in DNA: TGTGCCAGCAGTGATTATAGAGGGGGTGGCACAGATACGCAGTATTTT.

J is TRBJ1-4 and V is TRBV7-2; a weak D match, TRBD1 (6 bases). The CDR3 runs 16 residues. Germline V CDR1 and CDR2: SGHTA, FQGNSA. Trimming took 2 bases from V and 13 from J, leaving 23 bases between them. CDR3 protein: CASSLTTGGFIGGLFF. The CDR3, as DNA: TGTGCCAGCAGCTTAACGACAGGAGGATTCATAGGGGGACTGTTTTTT.

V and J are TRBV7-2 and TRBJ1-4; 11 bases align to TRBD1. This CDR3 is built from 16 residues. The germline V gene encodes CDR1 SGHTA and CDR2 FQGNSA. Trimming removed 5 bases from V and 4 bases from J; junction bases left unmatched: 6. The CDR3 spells CASSRDRGMSNEKLFF. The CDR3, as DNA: TGTGCCAGCAGCCGGGACAGGGGGATGAGTAATGAAAAACTGTTTTTT.

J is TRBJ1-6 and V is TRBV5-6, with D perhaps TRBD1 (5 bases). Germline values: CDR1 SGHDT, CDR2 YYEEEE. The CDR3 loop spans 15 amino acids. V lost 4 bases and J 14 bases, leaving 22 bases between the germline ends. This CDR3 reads CASSPRAPRIGTLHF. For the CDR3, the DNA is TGTGCCAGCAGCCCCAGGGCGCCGCGGATAGGGACCCTCCACTTT.

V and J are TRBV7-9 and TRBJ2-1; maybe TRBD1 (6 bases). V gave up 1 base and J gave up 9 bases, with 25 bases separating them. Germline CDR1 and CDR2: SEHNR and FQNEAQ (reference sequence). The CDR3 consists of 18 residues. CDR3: CASSLGGPGSYTSGEQFF. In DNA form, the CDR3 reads TGTGCCAGCAGCTTAGGGGGGCCGGGGAGTTACACCTCCGGTGAGCAGTTCTTC.

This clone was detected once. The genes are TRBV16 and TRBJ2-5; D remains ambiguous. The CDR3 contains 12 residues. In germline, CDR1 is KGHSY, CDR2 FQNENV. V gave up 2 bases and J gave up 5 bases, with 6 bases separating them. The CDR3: CASSQIYETQYF. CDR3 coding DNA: TGTGCCAGCAGCCAAATCTACGAGACCCAGTACTTC.

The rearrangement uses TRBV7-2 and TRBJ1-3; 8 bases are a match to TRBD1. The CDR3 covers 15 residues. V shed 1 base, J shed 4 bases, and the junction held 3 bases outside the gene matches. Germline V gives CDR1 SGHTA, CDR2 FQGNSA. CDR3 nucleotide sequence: TGTGCCAGCAGCTTAGTGACAGGGGTCGGAAACACCATATATTTT. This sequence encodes CASSLVTGVGNTIYF.

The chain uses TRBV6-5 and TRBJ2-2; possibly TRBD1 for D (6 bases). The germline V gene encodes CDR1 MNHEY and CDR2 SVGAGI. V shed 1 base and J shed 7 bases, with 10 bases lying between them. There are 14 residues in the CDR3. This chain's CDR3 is CASSYLGGGGELFF. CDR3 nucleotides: TGTGCCAGCAGTTACTTAGGGGGTGGCGGGGAGCTGTTTTTT.

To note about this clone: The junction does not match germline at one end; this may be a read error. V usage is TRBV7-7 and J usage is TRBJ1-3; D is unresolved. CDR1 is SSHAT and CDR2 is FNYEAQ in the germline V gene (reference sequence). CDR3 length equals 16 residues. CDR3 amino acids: CASSLGGPGSGNTIYF. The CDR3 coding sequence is TGTGCTAGCAGCTTAGGTGGGCCAGGCTCTGGAAACACCATATATTTT.

The CDR3 region has the DNA TGTGCCAGCAGTGGTATAAGCAATGAGCAGTTCTTC. Translated, it gives CASSGISNEQFF. V usage is TRBV6-4 and J usage is TRBJ2-1; D is undetermined. Per the germline V gene, CDR1 is MRHNA and CDR2 is SNTAGT. The CDR3 totals 12 residues. Trimming left V 4 bases short and J 6 bases short, with 7 bases between.

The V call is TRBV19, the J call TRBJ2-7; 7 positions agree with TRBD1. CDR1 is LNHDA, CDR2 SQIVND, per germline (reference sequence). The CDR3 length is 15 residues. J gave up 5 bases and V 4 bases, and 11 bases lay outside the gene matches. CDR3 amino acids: CASSKDRVSSHEQYF. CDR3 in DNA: TGTGCCAGTAGTAAAGACAGGGTTTCTAGCCACGAGCAGTACTTC.

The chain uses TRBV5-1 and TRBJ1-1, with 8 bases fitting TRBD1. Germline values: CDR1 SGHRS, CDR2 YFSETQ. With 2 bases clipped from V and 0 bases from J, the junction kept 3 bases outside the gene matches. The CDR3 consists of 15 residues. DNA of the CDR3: TGCGCCAGCAGCTTTGTACAGGGGGTGAACACTGAAGCTTTCTTT. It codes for CASSFVQGVNTEAFF. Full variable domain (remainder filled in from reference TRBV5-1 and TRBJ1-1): KAGVTQTPRYLIKTRGQQVTLSCSPISGHRSVSWYQQTPGQGLQFLFEYFSETQRNKGNFPGRFSGRQFSNSRSEMNVSTLELGDSALYLCASSFVQGVNTEAFFGQGTRLTVV.

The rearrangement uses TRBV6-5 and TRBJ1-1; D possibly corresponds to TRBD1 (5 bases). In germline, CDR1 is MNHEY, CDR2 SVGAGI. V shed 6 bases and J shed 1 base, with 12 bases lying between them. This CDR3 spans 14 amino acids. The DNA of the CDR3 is TGTGCCAGCAGACCGGGGACTGGGAACACTGAAGCTTTCTTT. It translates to CASRPGTGNTEAFF.

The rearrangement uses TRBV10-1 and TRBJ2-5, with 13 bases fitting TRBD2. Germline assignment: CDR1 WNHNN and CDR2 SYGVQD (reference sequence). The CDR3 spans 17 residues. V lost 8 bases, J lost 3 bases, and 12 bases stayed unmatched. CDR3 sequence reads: CASPGTSGGARKETQYF. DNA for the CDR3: TGCGCCAGCCCAGGAACTAGCGGGGGGGCCCGAAAAGAGACCCAGTACTTC.

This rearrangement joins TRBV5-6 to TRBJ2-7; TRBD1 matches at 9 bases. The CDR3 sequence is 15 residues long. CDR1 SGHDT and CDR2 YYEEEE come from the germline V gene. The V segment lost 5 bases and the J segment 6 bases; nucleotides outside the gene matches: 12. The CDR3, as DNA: TGTGCCAGCAGGGCGGTAGGGACAGGGACCCGCGAGCAGTACTTC. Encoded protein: CASRAVGTGTREQYF.

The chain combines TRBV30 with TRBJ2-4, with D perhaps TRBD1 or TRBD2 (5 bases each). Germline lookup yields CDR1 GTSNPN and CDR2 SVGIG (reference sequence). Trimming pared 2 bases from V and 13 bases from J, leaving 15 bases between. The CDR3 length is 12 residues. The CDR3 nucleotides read TGTGCCTGGAGTTCCACCCGGGGCGCCCAGTACTTC. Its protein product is CAWSSTRGAQYF.